Listed below are T cell receptor beta chains from one sample, sequenced in a study of sequential checkpoint blockade in melanoma. Measured with immunoSEQ multiplex PCR; TCRdb has only the in-frame clones, and not every one. The table includes about 6,100 clones, 21% detected once. This material consisted of tumor tissue (inferred from file names), taken from a patient given nivolumab and ipilimumab in sequence. These receptors came from a human donor with melanoma. Each CDR3 is given with its conserved first and last residue. D genes are given only for firm matches. Size is stated for part of the rows, as once, few or many counts, or as a class when the clone is expanded.

size,D,J,V,CDR3,DNA
many,.,TRBJ2-3,TRBV11-3,CASSLLGAGATDTQYF,TGTGCCAGCAGCTTACTCGGGGCCGGGGCCACAGATACGCAGTATTTT
.,.,TRBJ2-1,TRBV27,CASSLSLGGIYNEQFF,TGTGCCAGCAGTTTATCCTTAGGGGGGATATACAATGAGCAGTTCTTC
many,.,TRBJ2-5,TRBV6-8,CATRQGSVKETQYF,TGTGCCACCCGCCAGGGGAGCGTCAAAGAGACCCAGTACTTC
medium-sized,.,TRBJ1-3,TRBV6-8,CASNLRGHSGNTIYF,TGTGCCAGCAATCTTCGGGGGCACTCTGGAAACACCATATATTTT
few,.,TRBJ1-2,TRBV6-4,CASSEWPENGYTF,TGTGCCAGCAGTGAATGGCCGGAAAACGGCTACACCTTC
.,.,TRBJ1-1,TRBV11-3,CASSLRQPVTEAFF,TGTGCCAGCAGCTTGCGACAGCCCGTCACTGAAGCTTTCTTT
.,TRBD2,TRBJ2-5,TRBV15,CATSRDLRLAGGQETQYF,TGTGCCACCAGCAGAGATCTTCGTCTAGCGGGGGGACAAGAGACCCAGTACTTC
.,TRBD1,TRBJ2-2,TRBV18,CASSHNTGAGELFF,TGTGCCAGCTCACACAACACAGGGGCCGGGGAGCTGTTTTTT
medium-sized,TRBD2,TRBJ2-2,TRBV6-8,CASSIIGTSGTGELFF,TGTGCCAGCAGTATTATCGGGACTAGCGGCACCGGGGAGCTGTTTTTT
few,.,TRBJ2-2,TRBV11-3,CASSFLQGTGELFF,TGTGCCAGCAGCTTCTTACAGGGCACCGGGGAGCTGTTTTTT
.,.,TRBJ1-1,TRBV23-1,CASSLSGGAYTEAFF,TGCGCCAGCAGCTTATCGGGGGGCGCGTACACTGAAGCTTTCTTT
many,TRBD1,TRBJ1-6,TRBV7-2,CASSAVDRAYPLHF,TGTGCCAGCAGCGCAGTGGACAGGGCTTATCCCCTCCACTTT
many,.,TRBJ1-2,TRBV11-3,CASSSGRTNYGYTF,TGTGCCAGCTCATCCGGACGGACTAACTATGGCTACACCTTC
.,.,TRBJ1-1,TRBV19,CASSLGGGSTEAFF,TGTGCCAGTAGCCTTGGGGGGGGGAGCACTGAAGCTTTCTTT
medium-sized,.,TRBJ1-4,TRBV28,CASMLGGSIEKLFF,TGTGCCAGCATGCTCGGGGGCTCAATTGAAAAACTGTTTTTT
medium-sized,.,TRBJ2-6,TRBV6-8,CASTVKGSGANVLTF,TGTGCCAGCACTGTAAAGGGCTCTGGGGCCAACGTCCTGACTTTC
few,TRBD2,TRBJ2-1,TRBV18,CASSIAGGSYNEQFF,TGTGCCAGCTCCATAGCGGGAGGCTCCTACAATGAGCAGTTCTTC
medium-sized,.,TRBJ2-7,TRBV11-3,CASSLSGPYPFDEQYF,TGTGCCAGCAGCCTCTCCGGGCCCTACCCTTTTGACGAGCAGTACTTC
.,TRBD2,TRBJ2-3,TRBV29-1,CSVKAGRGTDTQYF,TGCAGCGTGAAAGCGGGGAGGGGCACAGATACGCAGTATTTT
.,.,TRBJ2-3,TRBV19,CASSPTPGLPDTQYF,TGTGCCAGTAGCCCTACCCCGGGGCTTCCAGATACGCAGTATTTT
.,.,TRBJ1-2,TRBV12-1,CASSPQRRRNYGYTF,TGTGCCAGCAGCCCCCAGAGGCGACGGAACTATGGCTACACCTTC
.,.,TRBJ2-1,TRBV14,CASSPDSIGSRFF,TGTGCCAGCAGCCCGGACTCTATCGGTAGTAGGTTCTTC
medium-sized,.,TRBJ2-1,TRBV11-3,CASSLDLLANEQFF,TGTGCCAGCAGCTTAGATCTTCTAGCCAATGAGCAGTTCTTC
.,.,TRBJ1-6,TRBV23-1,CASSQSNRLTNSPLHF,TGCGCCAGCAGTCAATCCAACAGGTTAACAAATTCACCCCTCCACTTT
medium-sized,TRBD1,TRBJ2-3,TRBV4-1,CASSPFPGQPTDTQYF,TGCGCCAGCAGCCCCTTCCCGGGACAGCCCACAGATACGCAGTATTTT
.,.,TRBJ1-1,TRBV30,CAWSGQPREAFF,TGTGCCTGGAGTGGGCAGCCAAGGGAGGCTTTCTTT
many,TRBD1,TRBJ1-2,TRBV4-1,CASSQSRDRGYGYTF,TGCGCCAGCAGCCAATCCCGGGACAGGGGATATGGCTACACCTTC
medium-sized,.,TRBJ2-7,TRBV18,CASSPFFQDLYEQYF,TGTGCCAGCTCACCATTCTTCCAGGACCTCTACGAGCAGTACTTC
.,TRBD1,TRBJ2-3,TRBV19,CASSRTGGALDTQYF,TGTGCCAGTAGTCGGACAGGGGGCGCATTAGATACGCAGTATTTT
.,TRBD1,TRBJ2-1,TRBV6-8,CATHRTGAHNEQFF,TGTGCCACCCATAGGACAGGGGCCCACAATGAGCAGTTCTTC
many,.,TRBJ2-7,TRBV29-1,CSGGGGAGAVEQYF,TGCAGCGGGGGGGGCGGGGCCGGGGCGGTGGAGCAGTACTTC
few,.,TRBJ2-3,TRBV12-2,CASRPWTSGRGADTQYF,TGTGCAAGTCGCCCGTGGACTAGCGGGCGCGGGGCAGATACGCAGTATTTT
medium-sized,TRBD1,TRBJ2-3,TRBV15,CATSIRLFRDRGPDTQYF,TGTGCCACCAGCATAAGATTATTCCGGGACAGGGGGCCAGATACGCAGTATTTT
.,TRBD1,TRBJ2-1,TRBV6-8,CASSPQGAYEQFF,TGTGCCAGCAGTCCACAGGGGGCCTATGAGCAGTTCTTC
medium-sized,TRBD1,TRBJ2-1,TRBV11-3,CASSFDRGSYNEQFF,TGTGCCAGCAGCTTCGACAGGGGGTCTTACAATGAGCAGTTCTTC
many,.,TRBJ1-4,TRBV30,CAWSGGWWGEKLFF,TGTGCCTGGAGTGGAGGGTGGTGGGGTGAAAAACTGTTTTTT
.,TRBD2,TRBJ2-5,TRBV19,CASSIGIAGGQETQYF,TGTGCCAGTAGTATCGGAATAGCGGGGGGACAAGAGACCCAGTACTTC
few,TRBD2,TRBJ2-1,TRBV11-3,CASSAHGGASYNEQFF,TGTGCCAGCAGCGCCCACGGGGGGGCCTCCTACAATGAGCAGTTCTTC
.,.,TRBJ1-5,TRBV19,CASSMESQPQHF,TGTGCCAGTAGTATGGAAAGTCAGCCCCAGCATTTT
.,TRBD1,TRBJ2-7,TRBV5-1,CASSFGDRGGEQYF,TGCGCCAGCAGCTTCGGGGACAGGGGCGGTGAGCAGTACTTC
medium-sized,TRBD1,TRBJ2-3,TRBV11-3,CASSYNPQGDTQYF,TGTGCCAGCAGCTATAACCCACAGGGGGATACGCAGTATTTT
.,.,TRBJ1-1,TRBV18,CASSPIQGEAFF,TGTGCCAGCTCACCGATCCAGGGGGAAGCTTTCTTT
.,.,TRBJ1-2,TRBV30,CAWNPLVRASSYGYTF,TGTGCCTGGAACCCCCTTGTCAGAGCATCTTCCTATGGCTACACCTTC
.,.,TRBJ1-6,TRBV19,CASSSGGRGYSPLHF,TGTGCCAGTAGTTCGGGCGGCAGGGGTTATTCACCCCTCCACTTT
medium-sized,TRBD1,TRBJ2-7,TRBV9,CASSVGDSNYEQYF,TGTGCCAGCAGCGTAGGGGACAGTAACTACGAGCAGTACTTC